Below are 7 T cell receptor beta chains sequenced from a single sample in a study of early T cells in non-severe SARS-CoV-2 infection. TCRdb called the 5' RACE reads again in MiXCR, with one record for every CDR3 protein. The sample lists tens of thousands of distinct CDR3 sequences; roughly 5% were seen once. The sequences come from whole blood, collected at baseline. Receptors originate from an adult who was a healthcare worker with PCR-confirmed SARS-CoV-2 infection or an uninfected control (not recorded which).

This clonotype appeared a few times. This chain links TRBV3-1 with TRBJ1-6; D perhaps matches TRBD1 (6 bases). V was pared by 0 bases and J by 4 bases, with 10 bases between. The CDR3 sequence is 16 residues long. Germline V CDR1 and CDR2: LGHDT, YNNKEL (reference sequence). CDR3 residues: CASSQDRTAYNSPLHF. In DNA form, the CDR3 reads TGTGCCAGCAGCCAAGATCGGACAGCTTATAATTCACCCCTCCACTTT.

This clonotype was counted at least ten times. For the CDR3, the DNA is TGTGCCAGTATGCGGGGGTCGACAGATACGCAGTATTTT. Protein product: CASMRGSTDTQYF. The rearrangement joins TRBV19 to TRBJ2-3, with 7 bases that match TRBD2. This CDR3 is 13 amino acids long. CDR1 LNHDA and CDR2 SQIVND come from the germline V gene (reference sequence). V shed 7 bases and J 3 bases; nucleotides not matched to a gene: 4.

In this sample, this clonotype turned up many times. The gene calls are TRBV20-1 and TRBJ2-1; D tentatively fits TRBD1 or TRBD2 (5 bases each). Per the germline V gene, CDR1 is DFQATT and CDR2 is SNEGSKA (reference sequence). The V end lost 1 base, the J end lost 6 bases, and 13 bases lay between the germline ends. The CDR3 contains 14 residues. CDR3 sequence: CSARGGSWGNEQFF. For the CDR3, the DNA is TGCAGTGCTAGAGGGGGGAGTTGGGGCAATGAGCAGTTCTTC.

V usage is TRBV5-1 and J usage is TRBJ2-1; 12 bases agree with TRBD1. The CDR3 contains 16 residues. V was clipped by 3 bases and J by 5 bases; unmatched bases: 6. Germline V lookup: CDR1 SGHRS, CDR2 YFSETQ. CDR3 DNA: TGCGCCAGCAGCTCGTACCGGGACAGGGGGCACAATGAGCAGTTCTTC. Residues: CASSSYRDRGHNEQFF.

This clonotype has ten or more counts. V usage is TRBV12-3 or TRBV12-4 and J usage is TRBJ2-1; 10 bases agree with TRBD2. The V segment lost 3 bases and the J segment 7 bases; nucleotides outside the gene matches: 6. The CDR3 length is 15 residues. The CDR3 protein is CASSFRTSGTNEQFF. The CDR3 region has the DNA TGTGCCAGCAGTTTTAGAACTAGCGGGACGAATGAGCAGTTCTTC.

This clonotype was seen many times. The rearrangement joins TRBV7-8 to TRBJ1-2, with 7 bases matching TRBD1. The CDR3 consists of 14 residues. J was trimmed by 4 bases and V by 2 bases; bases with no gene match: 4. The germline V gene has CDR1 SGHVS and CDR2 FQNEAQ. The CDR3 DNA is TGTGCCAGCAGCTTAACAGGGGAGGTCTATGGCTACACCTTC. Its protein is CASSLTGEVYGYTF. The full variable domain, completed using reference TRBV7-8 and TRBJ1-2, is GAGVSQSPRYKVAKRGQDVALRCDPISGHVSLFWYQQALGQGPEFLTYFQNEAQLDKSGLPSDRFFAERPEGSVSTLKIQRTQQEDSAVYLCASSLTGEVYGYTFGSGTRLTVV.

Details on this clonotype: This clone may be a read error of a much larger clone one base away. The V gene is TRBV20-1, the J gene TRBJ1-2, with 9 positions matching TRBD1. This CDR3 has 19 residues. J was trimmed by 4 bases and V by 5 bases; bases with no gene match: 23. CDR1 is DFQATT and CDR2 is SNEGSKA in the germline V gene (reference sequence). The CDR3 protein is CSAFFGTGSPLVGSYGYTF. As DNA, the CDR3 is TGCAGTGCTTTCTTCGGGACAGGGAGTCCCCTGGTCGGGTCCTATGGCTACACCTTC.